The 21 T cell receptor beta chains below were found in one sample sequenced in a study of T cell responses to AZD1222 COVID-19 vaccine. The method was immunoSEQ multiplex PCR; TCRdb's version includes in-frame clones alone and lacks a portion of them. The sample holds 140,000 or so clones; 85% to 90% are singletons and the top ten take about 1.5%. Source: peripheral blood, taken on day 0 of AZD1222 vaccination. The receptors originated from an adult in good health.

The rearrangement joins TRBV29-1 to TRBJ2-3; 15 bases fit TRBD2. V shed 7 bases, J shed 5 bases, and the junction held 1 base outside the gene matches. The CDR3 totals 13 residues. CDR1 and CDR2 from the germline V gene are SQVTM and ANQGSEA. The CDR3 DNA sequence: TGCAGCGCGGGACTAGCGGGAGGAGATACGCAGTATTTT. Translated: CSAGLAGGDTQYF.

CDR3 residues: CASSQGRPNQPQHF. CDR3 bases: TGCGCCAGCAGCCAAGGGAGGCCCAATCAGCCCCAGCATTTT. The V and J genes are TRBV4-1 and TRBJ1-5; D ambiguous. V was shortened by 1 base and J by 3 bases, with 7 bases between the two germline ends. Per germline, CDR1 MGHRA and CDR2 YSYEKL. This CDR3 region has 14 residues.

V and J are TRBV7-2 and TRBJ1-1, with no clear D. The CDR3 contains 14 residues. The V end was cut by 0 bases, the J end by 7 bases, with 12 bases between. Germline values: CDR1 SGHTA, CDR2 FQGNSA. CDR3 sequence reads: CASSLASATFEAFF. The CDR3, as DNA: TGTGCCAGCAGCTTAGCCTCTGCGACATTTGAAGCTTTCTTT.

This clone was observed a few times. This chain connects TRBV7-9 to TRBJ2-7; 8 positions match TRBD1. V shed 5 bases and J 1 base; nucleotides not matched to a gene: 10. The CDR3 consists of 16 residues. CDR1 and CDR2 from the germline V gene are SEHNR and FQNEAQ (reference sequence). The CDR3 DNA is TGTGCCAGCAGCCCCGGAGGCGGGACAGGTTCCTACGAGCAGTACTTC. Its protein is CASSPGGGTGSYEQYF.

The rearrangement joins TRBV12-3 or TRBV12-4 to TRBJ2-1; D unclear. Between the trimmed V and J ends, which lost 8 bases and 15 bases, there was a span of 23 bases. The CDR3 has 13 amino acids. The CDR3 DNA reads TGTGCCAGCCGAACTTCTCGAGTAGCAGTAGTGTTCTTC. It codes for CASRTSRVAVVFF.

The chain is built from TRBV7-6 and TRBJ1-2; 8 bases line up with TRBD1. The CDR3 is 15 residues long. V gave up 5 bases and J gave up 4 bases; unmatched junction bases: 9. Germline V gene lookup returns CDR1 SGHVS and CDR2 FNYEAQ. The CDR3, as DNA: TGTGCCAGCAGCGGTGGCGGGACAGGAGGCTATGGCTACACCTTC. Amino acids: CASSGGGTGGYGYTF.

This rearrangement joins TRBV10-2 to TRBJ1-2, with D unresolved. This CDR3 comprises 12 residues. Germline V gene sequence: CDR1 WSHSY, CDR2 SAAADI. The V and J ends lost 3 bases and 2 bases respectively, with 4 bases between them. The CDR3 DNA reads TGCGCCAGCAGTGATCAGAACTATGGCTACACCTTC. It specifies CASSDQNYGYTF.

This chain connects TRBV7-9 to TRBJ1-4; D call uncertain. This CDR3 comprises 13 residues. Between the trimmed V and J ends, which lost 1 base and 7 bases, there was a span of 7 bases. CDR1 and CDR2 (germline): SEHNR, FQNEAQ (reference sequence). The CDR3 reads CASSLVDREKLFF. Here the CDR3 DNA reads TGTGCCAGCAGCTTAGTTGACCGTGAAAAACTGTTTTTT. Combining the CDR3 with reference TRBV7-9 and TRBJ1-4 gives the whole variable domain DTGVSQNPRHKITKRGQNVTFRCDPISEHNRLYWYRQTLGQGPEFLTYFQNEAQLEKSRLLSDRFSAERPKGSFSTLEIQRTEQGDSAMYLCASSLVDREKLFFGSGTQLSVL.

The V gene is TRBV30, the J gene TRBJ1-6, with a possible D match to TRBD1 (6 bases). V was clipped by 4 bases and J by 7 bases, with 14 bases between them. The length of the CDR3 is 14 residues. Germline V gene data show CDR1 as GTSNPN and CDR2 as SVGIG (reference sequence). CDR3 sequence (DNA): TGTGCCTGGACCTCGTGGGGGGGCAATTCACCCCTCCACTTT. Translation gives CAWTSWGGNSPLHF. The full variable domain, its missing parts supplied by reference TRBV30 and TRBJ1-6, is SQTIHQWPATLVQPVGSPLSLECTVEGTSNPNLYWYRQAAGRGLQLLFYSVGIGQISSEVPQNLSASRPQDRQFILSSKKLLLSDSGFYLCAWTSWGGNSPLHFGNGTRLTVT.

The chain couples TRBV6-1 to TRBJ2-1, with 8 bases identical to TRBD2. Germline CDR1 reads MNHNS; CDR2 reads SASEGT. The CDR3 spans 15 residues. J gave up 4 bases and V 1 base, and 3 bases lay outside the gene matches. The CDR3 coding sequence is TGTGCCAGCAGTGAAGACACTAGCGGATACAATGAGCAGTTCTTC. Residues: CASSEDTSGYNEQFF.

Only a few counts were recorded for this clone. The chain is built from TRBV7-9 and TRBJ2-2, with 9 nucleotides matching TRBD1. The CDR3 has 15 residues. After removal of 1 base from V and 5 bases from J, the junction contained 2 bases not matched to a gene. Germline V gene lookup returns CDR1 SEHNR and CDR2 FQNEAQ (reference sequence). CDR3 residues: CASSLGDRVTGELFF. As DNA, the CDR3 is TGTGCCAGCAGCTTAGGGGACAGGGTAACCGGGGAGCTGTTTTTT.

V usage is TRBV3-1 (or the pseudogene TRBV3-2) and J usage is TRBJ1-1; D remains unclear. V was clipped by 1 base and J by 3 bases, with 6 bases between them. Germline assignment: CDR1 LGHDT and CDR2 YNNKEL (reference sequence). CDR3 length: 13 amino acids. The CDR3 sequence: CASSQGPYTEAFF. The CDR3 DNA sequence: TGTGCCAGCAGCCAAGGGCCCTACACTGAAGCTTTCTTT.

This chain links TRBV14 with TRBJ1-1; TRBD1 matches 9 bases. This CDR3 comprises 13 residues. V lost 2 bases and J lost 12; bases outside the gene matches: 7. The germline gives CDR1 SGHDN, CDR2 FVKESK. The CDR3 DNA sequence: TGTGCCAGCAGCCAACGGAGACAGGGGGGTCCTTTCTTT. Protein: CASSQRRQGGPFF.

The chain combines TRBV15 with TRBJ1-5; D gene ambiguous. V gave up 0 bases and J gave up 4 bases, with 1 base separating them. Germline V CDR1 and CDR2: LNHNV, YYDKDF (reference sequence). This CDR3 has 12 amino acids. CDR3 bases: TGTGCCACCAGCAGAGAAAATCAGCCCCAGCATTTT. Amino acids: CATSRENQPQHF.

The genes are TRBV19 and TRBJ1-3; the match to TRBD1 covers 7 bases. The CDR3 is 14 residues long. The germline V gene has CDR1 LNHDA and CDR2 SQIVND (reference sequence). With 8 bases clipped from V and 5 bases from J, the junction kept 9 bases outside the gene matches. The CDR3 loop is CASAYRDRRNTIYF. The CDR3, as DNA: TGTGCCAGTGCTTACCGGGACAGAAGAAACACCATATATTTT.

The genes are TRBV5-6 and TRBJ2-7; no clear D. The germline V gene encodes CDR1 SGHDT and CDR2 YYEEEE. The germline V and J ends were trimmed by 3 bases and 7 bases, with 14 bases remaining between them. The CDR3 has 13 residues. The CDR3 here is CASSYNAPLEQYF. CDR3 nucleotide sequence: TGTGCCAGCAGCTATAACGCCCCCTTGGAGCAGTACTTC.

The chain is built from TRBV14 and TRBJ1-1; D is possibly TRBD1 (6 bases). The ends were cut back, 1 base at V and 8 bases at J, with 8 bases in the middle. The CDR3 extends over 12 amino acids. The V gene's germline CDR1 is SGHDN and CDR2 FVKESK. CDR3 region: CASSQVTGEAFF. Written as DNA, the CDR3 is TGTGCCAGCAGCCAAGTAACAGGGGAAGCTTTCTTT. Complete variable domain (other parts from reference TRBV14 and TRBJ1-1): EAGVTQFPSHSVIEKGQTVTLRCDPISGHDNLYWYRRVMGKEIKFLLHFVKESKQDESGMPNNRFLAERTGGTYSTLKVQPAELEDSGVYFCASSQVTGEAFFGQGTRLTVV.

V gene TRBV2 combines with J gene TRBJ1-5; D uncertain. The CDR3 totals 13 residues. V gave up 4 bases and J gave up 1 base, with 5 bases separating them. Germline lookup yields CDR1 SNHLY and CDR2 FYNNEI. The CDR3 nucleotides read TGTGCCAGCAGTGTGGACAGCAATCAGCCCCAGCATTTT. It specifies CASSVDSNQPQHF.

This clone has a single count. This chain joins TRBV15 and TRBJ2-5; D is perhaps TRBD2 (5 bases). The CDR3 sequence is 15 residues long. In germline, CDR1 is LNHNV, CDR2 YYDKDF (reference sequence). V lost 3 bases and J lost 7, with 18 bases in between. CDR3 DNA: TGTGCCACCAGCAGTGTGCGAGGGATGGGGTCGACCCAGTACTTC. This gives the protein CATSSVRGMGSTQYF.

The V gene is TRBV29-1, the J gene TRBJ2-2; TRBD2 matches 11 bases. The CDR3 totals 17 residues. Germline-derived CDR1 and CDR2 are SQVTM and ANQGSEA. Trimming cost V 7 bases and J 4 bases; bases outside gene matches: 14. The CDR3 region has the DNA TGCAGCGCTGGAGCCCCTCTAGCGGGGGGCCCCACCGGGGAGCTGTTTTTT. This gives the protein CSAGAPLAGGPTGELFF.

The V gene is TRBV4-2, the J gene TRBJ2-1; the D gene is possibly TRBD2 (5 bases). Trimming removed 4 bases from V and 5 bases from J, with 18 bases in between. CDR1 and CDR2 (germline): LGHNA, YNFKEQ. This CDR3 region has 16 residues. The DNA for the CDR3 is TGTGCCAGCAGCCCCCGGGAAGGAACCCCTGACAATGAGCAGTTCTTC. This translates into CASSPREGTPDNEQFF.